This T cell receptor (beta chain) was obtained from a study of T cell repertoires in cytomegalovirus infection. Study in general: Peptides in the study included HLA-C-restricted and HLA-B-restricted CMV epitopes. Signatures in public TCR beta sequences pointed to both CMV infection and matching HLA type.

TCRdb passed the reads through MiXCR, listing each CDR3 protein once. The sample carries tens of thousands of distinct CDR3 sequences, approximately 46% recorded once. Study findings and constraints: Dominating the ex vivo response were TCR beta clonotypes that were CMV-specific and HLA-C-restricted. Frequencies of public TCR beta families were cumulated, and this identified carriers of CMV plus the relevant HLA.

Notes on this clonotype: Its antigen remains unidentified.

CDR3 length: 14 amino acids. Per germline, CDR1 SEHNR and CDR2 FQNEAQ (reference sequence). V trimming: 4 bases; J trimming: 8 bases; junction bases outside the gene matches: 7. The sequence was obtained from a human donor in good health (CMV status not recorded). Some clones in this sample may be carry-over from other donors' samples. The rearrangement joins TRBV7-9 to TRBJ2-2; the match to TRBD2 covers 7 bases. Sequencing was performed on CD8+ T cells from cultured PBMCs, taken from culture after CMV antigen stimulation. This CDR3 is CASSSATSRGELFF. As DNA, the CDR3 is TGTGCCAGCAGCTCCGCGACTAGCAGGGGGGAGCTGTTTTTT.